This passage covers 14 T cell receptor beta chains from one sample sequenced in a study of OX40 agonist ivuxolimab in advanced cancers. Libraries were prepared by immunoSEQ multiplex PCR; TCRdb keeps only in-frame clonotypes and omits some of them. Of over 30,000 clones listed, 75% to 90% were seen once; the top ten hold roughly 12%. The source material was CD4+ or CD8+ T cells sorted from blood, sampled in a trial of the OX40 agonist ivuxolimab. These receptors all stem from an adult with an advanced solid tumor such as melanoma, head and neck, liver or kidney cancer.

V usage is TRBV9 and J usage is TRBJ2-3, with D possibly matching TRBD2 (6 bases). With 0 bases removed from V and 3 bases from J, the gap between germline ends came to 11 bases. CDR3 length: 15 amino acids. The germline gives CDR1 SGDLS, CDR2 YYNGEE. CDR3 sequence: CASSVVGEETDTQYF. The CDR3 DNA reads as TGTGCCAGCAGCGTAGTTGGGGAGGAGACAGATACGCAGTATTTT. Supplemented by reference TRBV9 and TRBJ2-3, the full variable domain reads DSGVTQTPKHLITATGQRVTLRCSPRSGDLSVYWYQQSLDQGLQFLIQYYNGEERAKGNILERFSAQQFPDLHSELNLSSLELGDSALYFCASSVVGEETDTQYFGPGTRLTVL.

The genes are TRBV11-1 and TRBJ2-1; TRBD2 might be the D (6 bases). Trimming took 1 base from V and 10 from J, leaving 11 bases between them. The length of the CDR3 is 13 residues. CDR1 SGHAT and CDR2 FQDESV come from the germline V gene (reference sequence). For the CDR3, the DNA is TGTGCCAGCAGCTTAGAGACGGCGGGGGAGCAGTTCTTC. Translation gives CASSLETAGEQFF.

J is TRBJ1-4 and V is TRBV2; D uncertain. Germline V gene sequence: CDR1 SNHLY, CDR2 FYNNEI. The CDR3 consists of 14 residues. V shed 3 bases and J shed 8 bases, with 13 bases lying between them. Here the CDR3 DNA reads TGTGCCAGCAGTGACCGGACCCCAGAGGAAAAACTGTTTTTT. Protein sequence: CASSDRTPEEKLFF. Looking up the rest from reference TRBV2 and TRBJ1-4 gives the full variable domain: EPEVTQTPSHQVTQMGQEVILRCVPISNHLYFYWYRQILGQKVEFLVSFYNNEISEKSEIFDDQFSVERPDGSNFTLKIRSTKLEDSAMYFCASSDRTPEEKLFFGSGTQLSVL.

This clone has a handful of counts. The chain carries TRBV19 and TRBJ1-1; a possible D gene is TRBD1 (5 bases). Germline V gene sequence: CDR1 LNHDA, CDR2 SQIVND (reference sequence). V was pared by 3 bases and J by 4 bases, with 18 bases between. The CDR3 loop spans 16 amino acids. CDR3 in amino acids: CASSIYPRGLGTEAFF. The CDR3 DNA is TGTGCCAGTAGTATTTATCCCCGGGGGTTGGGCACTGAAGCTTTCTTT.

V gene TRBV6-5 combines with J gene TRBJ1-2; D uncertain. The length of the CDR3 is 15 residues. The germline V gene has CDR1 MNHEY and CDR2 SVGAGI. The V and J ends lost 4 bases and 3 bases respectively, with 15 bases between them. In nucleotides, the CDR3 is TGTGCCAGCAGTTCCTCCGGGGTTGGTCACTATGGCTACACCTTC. This translates into CASSSSGVGHYGYTF.

This clone was counted once. Other nucleotide sequences from this sample produce the same CDR3. The chain uses TRBV7-2 and TRBJ2-1, with D perhaps matching TRBD1 or TRBD2 (5 bases each). From germline, CDR1 is SGHTA and CDR2 FQGNSA. The V gene lost 1 base and the J gene lost 7 bases, with 8 bases spanning the gap. The CDR3 length is 13 residues. The CDR3 loop is CASSLGGENEQFF. In DNA form, the CDR3 reads TGTGCCAGCAGCTTAGGAGGGGAAAATGAGCAGTTCTTC.

This clone came up a few times. This chain joins TRBV30 and TRBJ1-2; 9 nucleotides agree with TRBD1. The length of the CDR3 is 13 residues. Trimming cost V 1 base and J 5 bases; bases outside gene matches: 2. Germline V CDR1 and CDR2: GTSNPN, SVGIG (reference sequence). The chain's CDR3 is CAWSGGQGYGYTF. In nucleotides, the CDR3 is TGTGCCTGGAGTGGAGGACAGGGGTATGGCTACACCTTC.

The chain links TRBV19 to TRBJ1-4, with a tentative D call TRBD1 (5 bases). Germline V lookup: CDR1 LNHDA, CDR2 SQIVND (reference sequence). V was pared by 4 bases and J by 5 bases, with 20 bases between. The CDR3 runs to 17 residues. CDR3 loop: CASSKDGRQSLNEKLFF. CDR3 DNA: TGTGCCAGTAGTAAGGATGGTCGACAGAGCTTGAATGAAAAACTGTTTTTT.

This chain links TRBV2 with TRBJ2-5; a weak D match, TRBD2 (5 bases). The germline gives CDR1 SNHLY, CDR2 FYNNEI. There are 15 residues in the CDR3. V lost 7 bases, J lost 4 bases, and 19 bases lay in between. CDR3 coding DNA: TGTGCCAGCACGATTAGCGACCAAGGAGGAGAGACCCAGTACTTC. Protein sequence: CASTISDQGGETQYF.

V and J are TRBV4-1 and TRBJ2-7; TRBD1 agrees at 9 bases. There are 15 residues in the CDR3. Germline V gives CDR1 MGHRA, CDR2 YSYEKL. After removal of 4 bases from V and 4 bases from J, the junction contained 8 bases not matched to a gene. In nucleotides, the CDR3 is TGCGCCAGCAGCCGATCACAGGGGGCCCCATACGAGCAGTACTTC. Translation gives CASSRSQGAPYEQYF.

The sample holds one count of this clone. The chain's CDR3 is CAWSGGSPSYEQYF. The CDR3 DNA follows: TGTGCCTGGAGTGGTGGAAGCCCCTCCTACGAGCAGTACTTC. V and J are TRBV30 and TRBJ2-7; D uncertain. V shed 1 base and J shed 0 bases, with 10 bases lying between them. The CDR3 contains 14 residues. Germline CDR1 GTSNPN, CDR2 SVGIG (reference sequence).

This chain joins TRBV2 and TRBJ1-1; D is perhaps TRBD1 (6 bases). The V end lost 1 base, the J end lost 1 base, and 10 bases lay between the germline ends. This CDR3 spans 15 amino acids. Germline V gives CDR1 SNHLY, CDR2 FYNNEI. CDR3 coding DNA: TGTGCCAGCAGTGAAGGGTCAGGGGCGAACACTGAAGCTTTCTTT. Amino acid sequence: CASSEGSGANTEAFF.

V gene TRBV7-9 combines with J gene TRBJ2-7; D gene ambiguous. The CDR3 has 13 amino acids. V gave up 4 bases and J gave up 5 bases, with 12 bases separating them. CDR1 SEHNR and CDR2 FQNEAQ come from the germline V gene (reference sequence). The CDR3 protein is CASSSWGIHEQYF. For the CDR3, the DNA is TGTGCCAGCAGCTCCTGGGGTATACACGAGCAGTACTTC.

This chain connects TRBV2 to TRBJ2-7, with a tentative D call TRBD1 (5 bases). The germline V gene encodes CDR1 SNHLY and CDR2 FYNNEI. Trimming removed 5 bases from V and 2 bases from J, with 7 bases in between. CDR3 length: 12 residues. In DNA, the CDR3 is TGTGCCAGCAGTACAGGAACCTACGAGCAGTACTTC. This gives the protein CASSTGTYEQYF.